A single sample is the source of the 5 T cell receptor beta chains below, sequenced in a study of patients and donors after allogeneic stem cell transplantation. TCRdb re-derived calls from the RT-PCR reads in MiXCR, one entry per CDR3 protein. Here the sample spans 150,000 to 250,000 distinct CDR3 sequences, about 40% being singletons. Sequencing input: blood, either unsorted or a sorted T cell fraction (not recorded which). These receptors all come from a human donor who was either an allogeneic HSCT recipient or a stem cell or donor lymphocyte infusion donor (not recorded which). It is not recorded whose cells these are; they may come from a transplant donor.

The rearrangement uses TRBV13 and TRBJ2-7; D is possibly TRBD1 (6 bases). V lost 5 bases and J lost 1, with 12 bases in between. The CDR3 loop spans 14 amino acids. CDR1 PRHDT and CDR2 FYEKMQ come from the germline V gene (reference sequence). CDR3 protein: CASSPRGFSYEQYF. The DNA for the CDR3 is TGTGCCAGCAGCCCCAGGGGCTTTTCCTACGAGCAGTACTTC.

The chain combines TRBV20-1 with TRBJ1-4; TRBD1 aligns across 7 bases. The CDR3 consists of 13 residues. The germline CDR1 and CDR2 sequences are DFQATT and SNEGSKA (reference sequence). After removal of 6 bases from V and 5 bases from J, the junction contained 6 bases not matched to a gene. This CDR3 is CSALTGSNEKLFF. The CDR3 DNA reads TGCAGTGCGTTGACAGGGTCAAATGAAAAACTGTTTTTT.

In its sample, this clonotype was seen a few times. The chain has TRBV5-1 and TRBJ1-1; D possibly corresponds to TRBD1 (5 bases). Germline V lookup: CDR1 SGHRS, CDR2 YFSETQ. The CDR3 is 16 residues long. With 0 bases removed from V and 1 base from J, the gap between germline ends came to 13 bases. The chain's CDR3 is CASSLDAGPRNTEAFF. The CDR3 coding sequence is TGCGCCAGCAGCTTGGATGCAGGGCCGAGGAACACTGAAGCTTTCTTT.

V and J are TRBV4-3 and TRBJ1-2; D perhaps matches TRBD1 (6 bases). Germline lookup yields CDR1 LGHNA and CDR2 YSLEER. The CDR3 spans 15 residues. V was trimmed by 2 bases and J by 7 bases, leaving 17 bases between them. The CDR3 bases are TGCGCCAGCAGCCAATCATGGATTGACAGGAGTGGCTACACCTTC. Encoded protein: CASSQSWIDRSGYTF.

This clonotype has just a few counts. The V and J genes are TRBV4-3 and TRBJ2-7; D is unclear. CDR3 length: 17 residues. Germline V gene lookup returns CDR1 LGHNA and CDR2 YSLEER. V shed 1 base and J shed 0 bases, with 16 bases lying between them. CDR3 sequence reads: CASSQGIAPGSSYEQYF. CDR3 DNA sequence: TGCGCCAGCAGCCAAGGTATTGCCCCCGGGTCCTCCTACGAGCAGTACTTC.